This section outlines one TCR beta chain sequence together with its context. The sample originates from a study of blood T cell repertoires in COVID-19. Per germline, CDR1 MNHEY and CDR2 SMNVEV (reference sequence). The CDR3 is made up of 16 amino acids. The V and J ends lost 0 bases and 3 bases respectively, with 12 bases between them. Only in-frame clones appear in the TCRdb table, and some are missing; sequencing was by immunoSEQ multiplex PCR. The table has under 200,000 clones, approximately 85% seen once. The sequencing input was peripheral blood. This chain links TRBV27 with TRBJ1-5; the D gene is possibly TRBD1 (6 bases). This TCR was sampled from a woman of 80 years or more with COVID-19, enrolled during active disease. In DNA, the CDR3 is TGTGCCAGCAGTTTATCGTTAACAGGGACCAATCAGCCCCAGCATTTT. This sequence encodes CASSLSLTGTNQPQHF.